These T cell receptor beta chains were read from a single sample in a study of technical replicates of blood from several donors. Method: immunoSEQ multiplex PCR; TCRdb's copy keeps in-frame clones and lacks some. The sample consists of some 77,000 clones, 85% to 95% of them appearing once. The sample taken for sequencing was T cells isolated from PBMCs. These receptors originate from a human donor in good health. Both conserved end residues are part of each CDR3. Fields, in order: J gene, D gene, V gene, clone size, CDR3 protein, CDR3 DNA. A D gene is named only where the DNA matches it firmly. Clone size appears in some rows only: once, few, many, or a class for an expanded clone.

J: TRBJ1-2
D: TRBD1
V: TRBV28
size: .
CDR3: CASSTPGGRNYGYTF
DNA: TGTGCCAGCAGTACCCCAGGGGGAAGGAACTATGGCTACACCTTC

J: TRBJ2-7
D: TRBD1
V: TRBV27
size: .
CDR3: CADPYTGTGAYEQYF
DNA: TGTGCCGACCCTTACACCGGGACAGGGGCCTACGAGCAGTACTTC

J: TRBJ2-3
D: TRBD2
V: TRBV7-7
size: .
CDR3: CASSLSGRPGDTQYF
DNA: TGTGCTAGCAGCTTAAGCGGGAGGCCCGGGGATACGCAGTATTTT

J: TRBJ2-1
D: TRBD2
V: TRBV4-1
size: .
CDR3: CASSQKVLKLAGGYSEQFF
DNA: TGCGCCAGCAGCCAGAAAGTACTGAAACTAGCGGGAGGATATAGTGAGCAGTTCTTC

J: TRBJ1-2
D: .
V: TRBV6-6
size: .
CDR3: CASSHLMLGYTF
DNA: TGTGCCAGCAGTCACCTAATGCTTGGCTACACCTTC

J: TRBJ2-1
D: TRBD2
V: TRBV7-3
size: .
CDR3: CASSLMTGGANEQFF
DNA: TGTGCCAGCAGCTTAATGACGGGAGGAGCAAATGAGCAGTTCTTC

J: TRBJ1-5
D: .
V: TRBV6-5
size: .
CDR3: CASSPRILQPQHF
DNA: TGTGCCAGCAGCCCCCGTATACTTCAGCCCCAGCATTTT

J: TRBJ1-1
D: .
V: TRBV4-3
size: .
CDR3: CASSQDLYTEAFF
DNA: TGCGCCAGCAGCCAAGATTTATACACTGAAGCTTTCTTT

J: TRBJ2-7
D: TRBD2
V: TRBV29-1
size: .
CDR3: CSVEDPRLAPYEQYF
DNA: TGCAGCGTTGAAGATCCCAGACTAGCCCCCTACGAGCAGTACTTC

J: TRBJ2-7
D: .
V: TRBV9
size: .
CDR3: CASSIRDSPYEQYF
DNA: TGTGCCAGCAGCATCCGGGACTCCCCCTACGAGCAGTACTTC

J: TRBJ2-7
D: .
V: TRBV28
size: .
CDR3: CASSSPAGAAYEQYF
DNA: TGTGCCAGCAGCTCCCCGGCAGGGGCAGCTTACGAGCAGTACTTC

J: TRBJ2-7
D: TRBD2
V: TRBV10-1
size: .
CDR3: CASSESKGGRYEQYF
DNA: TGCGCCAGCAGTGAGTCGAAAGGCGGGAGATACGAGCAGTACTTC

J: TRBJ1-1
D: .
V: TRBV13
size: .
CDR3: CASSGGKNTEAFF
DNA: TGTGCCAGCAGCGGGGGGAAAAACACTGAAGCTTTCTTT

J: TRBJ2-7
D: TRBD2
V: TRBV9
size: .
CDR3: CASSVGSGSRYEQYF
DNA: TGTGCCAGCAGCGTAGGTAGCGGGAGTAGGTACGAGCAGTACTTC

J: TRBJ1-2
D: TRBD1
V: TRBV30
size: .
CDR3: CAWSRDRGQGAQNGYTF
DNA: TGTGCCTGGAGTCGAGATAGAGGACAGGGGGCGCAAAATGGCTACACCTTC

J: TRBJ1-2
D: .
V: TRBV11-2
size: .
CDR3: CASSATGYGYTF
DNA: TGTGCCAGCAGCGCCACAGGGTATGGCTACACCTTC

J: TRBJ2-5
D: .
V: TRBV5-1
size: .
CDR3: CASSLAGMGGTQYF
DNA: TGCGCCAGCAGCTTGGCAGGAATGGGTGGGACCCAGTACTTC

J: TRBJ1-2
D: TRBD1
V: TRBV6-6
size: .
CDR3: CASSSPTGQGGYGYTF
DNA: TGTGCCAGCAGTTCCCCGACAGGGCAGGGGGGCTATGGCTACACCTTC

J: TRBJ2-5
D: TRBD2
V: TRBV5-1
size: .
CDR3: CASSQPSGRGQETQYF
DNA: TGCGCCAGCAGCCAACCTAGCGGGAGGGGGCAGGAGACCCAGTACTTC

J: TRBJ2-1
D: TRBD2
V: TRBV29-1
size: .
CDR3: CSVVPSTSGIGETQFF
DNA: TGCAGCGTTGTGCCCTCTACTAGCGGGATTGGCGAGACGCAGTTCTTC

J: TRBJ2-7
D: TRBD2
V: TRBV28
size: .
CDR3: CASSLGLAGTYEQYF
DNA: TGTGCCAGCAGTTTGGGGCTAGCGGGTACCTACGAGCAGTACTTC

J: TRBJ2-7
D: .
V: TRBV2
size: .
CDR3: CAIYRDNDEQYF
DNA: TGTGCCATATACAGGGACAACGACGAGCAGTACTTC

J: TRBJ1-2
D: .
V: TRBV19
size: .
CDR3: CASRPLGGYGYTF
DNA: TGTGCCAGTAGACCTTTGGGGGGCTATGGCTACACCTTC

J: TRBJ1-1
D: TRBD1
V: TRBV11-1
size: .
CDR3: CASSLIDRDTEAFF
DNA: TGTGCCAGCAGTTTGATTGACAGGGACACTGAAGCTTTCTTT

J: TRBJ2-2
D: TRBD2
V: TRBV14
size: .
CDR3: CASSHHGTSGSAGELFF
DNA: TGTGCCAGCAGCCATCACGGGACTAGCGGGAGTGCCGGGGAGCTGTTTTTT

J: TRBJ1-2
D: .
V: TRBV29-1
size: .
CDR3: CSVEPVDRLYGYTF
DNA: TGCAGCGTTGAGCCGGTCGACAGGCTTTATGGCTACACCTTC

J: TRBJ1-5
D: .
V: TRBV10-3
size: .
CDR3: CAISENRAGNQPQHF
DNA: TGTGCCATCAGTGAGAACAGGGCAGGCAATCAGCCCCAGCATTTT

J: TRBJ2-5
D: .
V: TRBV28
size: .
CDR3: CASSFSMGVQETQYF
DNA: TGTGCCAGCAGTTTTTCAATGGGAGTCCAAGAGACCCAGTACTTC

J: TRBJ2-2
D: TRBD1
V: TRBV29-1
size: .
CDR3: CSVDETGVTGELFF
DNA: TGCAGCGTTGATGAGACAGGGGTGACCGGGGAGCTGTTTTTT

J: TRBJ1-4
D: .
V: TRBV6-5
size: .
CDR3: CASSFSQGNEKLFF
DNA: TGTGCCAGCAGTTTCTCTCAGGGTAATGAAAAACTGTTTTTT

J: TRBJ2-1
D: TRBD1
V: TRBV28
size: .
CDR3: CASRLTGGQEQFF
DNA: TGTGCCAGCAGATTAACAGGGGGCCAGGAGCAGTTCTTC

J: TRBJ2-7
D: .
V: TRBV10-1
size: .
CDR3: CASSERSNYEQYF
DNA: TGCGCCAGCAGTGAAAGGAGTAACTACGAGCAGTACTTC

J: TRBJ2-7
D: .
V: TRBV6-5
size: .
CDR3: CASSDLSRAYEQYF
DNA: TGTGCCAGCAGTGACCTATCTCGGGCCTACGAGCAGTACTTC

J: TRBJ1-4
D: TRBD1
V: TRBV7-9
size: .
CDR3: CASSSDRENEKLFF
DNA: TGTGCCAGCAGTTCCGACAGGGAAAATGAAAAACTGTTTTTT

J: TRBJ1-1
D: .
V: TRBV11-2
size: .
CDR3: CASSLEVFQIRAFF
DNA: TGTGCCAGCAGCTTAGAGGTGTTCCAGATTCGAGCTTTCTTT

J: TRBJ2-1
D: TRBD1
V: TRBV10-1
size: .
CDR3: CASSDRGINEQFF
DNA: TGCGCCAGCAGTGACAGGGGGATCAATGAGCAGTTCTTC

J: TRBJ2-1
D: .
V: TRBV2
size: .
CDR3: CASSEALREQFF
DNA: TGTGCCAGCAGTGAAGCGCTCAGGGAGCAGTTCTTC

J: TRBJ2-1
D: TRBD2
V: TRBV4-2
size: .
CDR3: CASSQKSGTRNYNEQFF
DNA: TGTGCCAGCAGCCAAAAGTCGGGGACTAGGAATTACAATGAGCAGTTCTTC

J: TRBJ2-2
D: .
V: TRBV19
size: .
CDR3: CASSIEDWTSRSGELFF
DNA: TGTGCCAGTAGTATAGAAGACTGGACAAGCAGGTCCGGGGAGCTGTTTTTT

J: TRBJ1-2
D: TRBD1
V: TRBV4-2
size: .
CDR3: CASSHLPGQKYNGYTF
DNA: TGTGCCAGCAGCCACCTACCGGGACAGAAATACAATGGCTACACCTTC

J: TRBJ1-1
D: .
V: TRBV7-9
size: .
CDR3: CASSLGLFTEAFF
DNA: TGTGCCAGCAGCTTAGGTCTTTTCACTGAAGCTTTCTTT

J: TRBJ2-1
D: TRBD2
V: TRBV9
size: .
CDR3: CASSVTTSGPGVEQFF
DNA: TGTGCCAGCAGCGTAACTACTAGCGGGCCTGGGGTTGAGCAGTTCTTC

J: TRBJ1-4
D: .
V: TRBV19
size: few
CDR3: CASSRTDNEKLFF
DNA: TGTGCCAGTAGTAGGACAGATAATGAAAAACTGTTTTTT